The 18 T cell receptor beta chains reported below all come from one sample, sequenced in a study of blood T cell repertoires in COVID-19. Clones were read by immunoSEQ multiplex PCR, and TCRdb kept only the in-frame ones, dropping some. The sample lists about 84,000 clones; about 95% were seen once. The specimen sequenced was peripheral blood. Receptors were obtained from a human donor with active COVID-19. The donor label of this sample is uncertain.

This chain connects TRBV6-5 to TRBJ1-2; the match to TRBD1 covers 9 bases. Germline assignment: CDR1 MNHEY and CDR2 SVGAGI. The CDR3 runs to 15 residues. V trimming: 6 bases; J trimming: 2 bases; junction bases outside the gene matches: 7. CDR3 DNA: TGTGCCAGCAGGGATACACAGGGGGCAAACTATGGCTACACCTTC. It translates to CASRDTQGANYGYTF.

The CDR3 sequence: CASSPRITAYEQYF. DNA of the CDR3: TGTGCCAGCAGTCCAAGGATTACAGCCTACGAGCAGTACTTC. The genes are TRBV16 and TRBJ2-7; unclear D gene. The germline V gene has CDR1 KGHSY and CDR2 FQNENV. CDR3 size: 14 residues. Between the trimmed V and J ends, which lost 6 bases and 2 bases, there was a span of 14 bases. The entire variable domain, with the rest obtained from reference TRBV16 and TRBJ2-7, is as follows: GEEVAQTPKHLVRGEGQKAKLYCAPIKGHSYVFWYQQVLKNEFKFLISFQNENVFDETGMPKERFSAKCLPNSPCSLEIQATKLEDSAVYFCASSPRITAYEQYFGPGTRLTVT.

The chain carries TRBV20-1 and TRBJ2-2; a weak D match, TRBD1 (6 bases). Between the trimmed V and J ends, which lost 3 bases and 7 bases, there was a span of 9 bases. The germline CDR1 and CDR2 sequences are DFQATT and SNEGSKA (reference sequence). This CDR3 has 12 residues. The CDR3: CSASRGIGELFF. CDR3 DNA sequence: TGCAGTGCTAGTAGGGGGATCGGGGAGCTGTTTTTT.

V is TRBV18 and J is TRBJ2-1; tentative D call: TRBD2 (5 bases). The CDR3 sequence is 13 residues long. Between the trimmed V and J ends, which lost 4 bases and 8 bases, there was a span of 12 bases. From germline, CDR1 is KGHSH and CDR2 LQKENI. This CDR3 reads CASSQTMVDEQFF. DNA of the CDR3: TGTGCCAGCTCACAGACTATGGTAGATGAGCAGTTCTTC. The complete variable domain, with remaining parts taken from reference TRBV18 and TRBJ2-1, reads NAGVMQNPRHLVRRRGQEARLRCSPMKGHSHVYWYRQLPEEGLKFMVYLQKENIIDESGMPKERFSAEFPKEGPSILRIQQVVRGDSAAYFCASSQTMVDEQFFGPGTRLTVL.

Comment on this clone: Other DNA sequences in this sample translate to the same CDR3. The V gene is TRBV6-2 or TRBV6-3, the J gene TRBJ2-7, with no clear D. The CDR3 covers 11 residues. The germline gives CDR1 MNHEY, CDR2 SVGEGT. Trimming removed 5 bases at V and 4 bases at J, with 6 bases between. The chain's CDR3 is CASSEAYEQYF. The CDR3 nucleotides are TGTGCCAGCAGTGAGGCATACGAGCAGTACTTC.

This rearrangement joins TRBV5-1 to TRBJ2-4; 7 bases agree with TRBD1. The germline V gene encodes CDR1 SGHRS and CDR2 YFSETQ. CDR3 size: 15 residues. J gave up 5 bases and V 3 bases, and 8 bases lay outside the gene matches. CDR3 residues: CASSSKGASENIQYF. For the CDR3, the DNA is TGCGCCAGCAGCTCGAAGGGGGCGTCTGAAAACATTCAGTACTTC.

This chain uses TRBV11-2 with TRBJ1-1; the D is unclear. From germline, CDR1 is SGHAT and CDR2 FQNNGV. With 2 bases removed from V and 6 bases from J, the gap between germline ends came to 7 bases. The CDR3 totals 12 residues. CDR3 DNA: TGTGCCAGCAGCTTAAGTGCAGCTGAAGCTTTCTTT. Protein: CASSLSAAEAFF. Full variable domain (missing parts from reference TRBV11-2 and TRBJ1-1): EAGVAQSPRYKIIEKRQSVAFWCNPISGHATLYWYQQILGQGPKLLIQFQNNGVVDDSQLPKDRFSAERLKGVDSTLKIQPAKLEDSAVYLCASSLSAAEAFFGQGTRLTVV.

This chain uses TRBV6-5 with TRBJ1-6; 10 bases are shared with TRBD1. The junction had 7 bases not matched to a gene; V was cut back by 0 bases and J by 14 bases. Per the germline V gene, CDR1 is MNHEY and CDR2 is SVGAGI. The CDR3 totals 15 residues. CDR3 bases: TGTGCCAGCAGTTACTCGGGACAGGGGAAGTCCACCCTCCACTTT. Its protein product is CASSYSGQGKSTLHF.

This clone was detected only once. The V and J genes are TRBV7-2 and TRBJ2-3; unclear D gene. CDR3 length: 14 residues. Germline CDR1 and CDR2: SGHTA and FQGNSA. With 5 bases removed from V and 4 bases from J, the gap between germline ends came to 13 bases. In DNA, the CDR3 is TGTGCCAGCAGCCTACGAATACCTTCAGATACGCAGTATTTT. Translating gives CASSLRIPSDTQYF.

The chain employs TRBV24-1 and TRBJ2-5, with a tentative D call TRBD1 (5 bases). Germline V gene data show CDR1 as KGHDR and CDR2 as SFDVKD. Trimming removed 5 bases at V and 3 bases at J, with 12 bases between. This CDR3 has 14 amino acids. This CDR3 is CATSGPTVEETQYF. In DNA, the CDR3 is TGTGCCACCAGTGGGCCGACAGTCGAAGAGACCCAGTACTTC.

V usage is TRBV6-6 and J usage is TRBJ2-7; D is unclear. Between the trimmed V and J ends, which lost 0 bases and 2 bases, there was a span of 5 bases. Per the germline V gene, CDR1 is MNHNY and CDR2 is SVGAGI (reference sequence). The CDR3 length is 13 residues. The CDR3 sequence is CASSYSSPYEQYF. DNA of the CDR3: TGTGCCAGCAGTTACTCGTCTCCCTACGAGCAGTACTTC.

The chain couples TRBV28 to TRBJ2-7, with 11 nucleotides matching TRBD2. Germline V CDR1 and CDR2: MDHEN, SYDVKM. The CDR3 extends over 15 amino acids. The junction had 6 bases not matched to a gene; V was cut back by 8 bases and J by 0 bases. CDR3 protein: CASRRTSGSSYEQYF. In nucleotides, the CDR3 is TGTGCCAGCCGGCGGACTAGCGGGTCCTCCTACGAGCAGTACTTC.

The chain joins TRBV2 to TRBJ2-1; TRBD2 aligns across 13 bases. Trimming removed 6 bases from V and 8 bases from J; junction bases left unmatched: 4. The CDR3 is 14 amino acids. Germline assignment: CDR1 SNHLY and CDR2 FYNNEI. CDR3 bases: TGTGCCAGCAGCCGGACTAGCGGGAGAGATGAGCAGTTCTTC. It specifies CASSRTSGRDEQFF.

This chain uses TRBV11-3 with TRBJ2-3; D perhaps matches TRBD2 (5 bases). Germline-derived CDR1 and CDR2 are SGHNT and YENEEA. Trimming cost V 1 base and J 5 bases, with 13 bases left between them. This CDR3 is 15 amino acids long. CDR3 amino acids: CASSLGGLEKDTQYF. The CDR3 DNA sequence: TGTGCCAGCAGCTTAGGAGGGCTAGAGAAAGATACGCAGTATTTT. The variable domain in full, completed from reference TRBV11-3 and TRBJ2-3, reads EAGVVQSPRYKIIEKKQPVAFWCNPISGHNTLYWYLQNLGQGPELLIRYENEEAVDDSQLPKDRFSAERLKGVDSTLKIQPAELGDSAVYLCASSLGGLEKDTQYFGPGTRLTVL.

The J gene is TRBJ2-3, the V gene TRBV7-2; TRBD1 matches 7 bases. In germline, CDR1 is SGHTA, CDR2 FQGNSA. V gave up 5 bases and J gave up 2 bases; unmatched junction bases: 7. The CDR3 runs to 15 residues. The CDR3 DNA sequence: TGTGCCAGCAGCGCGACAGGGAAAATCACAGATACGCAGTATTTT. As protein: CASSATGKITDTQYF.

The chain carries TRBV7-9 and TRBJ1-1; perhaps TRBD1 as D (6 bases). V was trimmed by 5 bases and J by 6 bases, leaving 19 bases between them. The CDR3 is made up of 15 amino acids. Per the germline V gene, CDR1 is SEHNR and CDR2 is FQNEAQ (reference sequence). The CDR3 sequence is CASSPDGTTTSEAFF. Here the CDR3 DNA reads TGTGCCAGCAGCCCGGACGGGACAACAACCTCTGAAGCTTTCTTT.

The V call is TRBV10-3, the J call TRBJ2-7, with 8 bases matching TRBD1. Germline V gene data show CDR1 as ENHRY and CDR2 as SYGVKD. The CDR3 has 14 amino acids. Trimming took 6 bases from V and 6 from J; bases not matched to a gene: 10. Written as DNA, the CDR3 is TGTGCCATCAGGGGGACAGGTCGGGCACCCGAGCAGTACTTC. This codes for CAIRGTGRAPEQYF.

The chain's CDR3 is CASSPKQGRGGYTF. The CDR3, as DNA: TGTGCCAGCAGTCCCAAACAGGGGCGTGGTGGCTACACCTTC. The chain links TRBV27 to TRBJ1-2; 7 bases line up with TRBD1. The germline V gene has CDR1 MNHEY and CDR2 SMNVEV (reference sequence). This CDR3 region has 14 residues. J lost 7 bases, V lost 5 bases, and 10 bases had no gene match.